This T cell receptor (beta chain) came from a study of blood T cell repertoires in COVID-19. Looking at the study overall: COVID-19 samples from acute and convalescent phases originated in the United States, Italy and Spain. In each case, the material was cDNA or gDNA derived from T cells, B-cell-depleted T cells, or PBMCs.

The participants were between about 18 and 89 years old and came from about two dozen US areas. In the authors' methods: Amplified reference gene primers provided the basis for estimating nucleated cell counts. Libraries were prepared by immunoSEQ multiplex PCR; TCRdb keeps only in-frame clonotypes and omits some of them. The V and J calls and clone size were taken over from that table, and D and trimming were inferred from the DNA. The sample holds approximately 180,000 clones, roughly 80% seen once. This TCR derives from a woman in her sixties with acute COVID-19. Sequencing used PBMCs or T cells enriched from blood (not recorded which).

CDR3 nucleotides: TGCGCCAGCAGTGAACAGGTTAATGAAAAACTGTTTTTT. Its protein is CASSEQVNEKLFF. The chain is built from TRBV10-2 and TRBJ1-4, with D possibly being TRBD1 (5 bases). Germline V gene data show CDR1 as WSHSY and CDR2 as SAAADI. The V and J ends lost 3 bases and 4 bases respectively, with 6 bases between them. The length of the CDR3 is 13 residues.